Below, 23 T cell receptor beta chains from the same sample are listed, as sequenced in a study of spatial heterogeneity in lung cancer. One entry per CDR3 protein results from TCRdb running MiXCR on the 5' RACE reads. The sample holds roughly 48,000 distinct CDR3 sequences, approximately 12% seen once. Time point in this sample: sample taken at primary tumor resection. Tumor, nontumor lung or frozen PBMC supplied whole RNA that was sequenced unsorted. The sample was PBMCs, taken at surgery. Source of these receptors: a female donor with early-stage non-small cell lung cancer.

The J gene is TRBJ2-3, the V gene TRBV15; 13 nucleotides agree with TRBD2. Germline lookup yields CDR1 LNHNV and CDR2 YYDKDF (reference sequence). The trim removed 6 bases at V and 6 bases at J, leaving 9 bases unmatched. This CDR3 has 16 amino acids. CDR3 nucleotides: TGTGCCACCAGGACCGGGACTAGCGGGGCCCTGGATACGCAGTATTTT. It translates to CATRTGTSGALDTQYF.

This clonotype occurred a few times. Here the CDR3 reads CASRQGVGNIQYF. The DNA for the CDR3 is TGTGCCAGCAGACAGGGGGTTGGGAACATTCAGTACTTC. This chain connects TRBV7-2 to TRBJ2-4; 8 positions agree with TRBD1. With V trimmed by 6 bases and J by 7 bases, 5 bases remained unmatched. Germline V gene lookup returns CDR1 SGHTA and CDR2 FQGNSA. The CDR3 runs to 13 residues.

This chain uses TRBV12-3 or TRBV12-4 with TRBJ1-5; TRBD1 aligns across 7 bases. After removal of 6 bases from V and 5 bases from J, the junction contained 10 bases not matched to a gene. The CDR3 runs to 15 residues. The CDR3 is CASSLGQELYQPQHF. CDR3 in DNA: TGTGCCAGCAGCCTAGGACAGGAATTGTATCAGCCCCAGCATTTT.

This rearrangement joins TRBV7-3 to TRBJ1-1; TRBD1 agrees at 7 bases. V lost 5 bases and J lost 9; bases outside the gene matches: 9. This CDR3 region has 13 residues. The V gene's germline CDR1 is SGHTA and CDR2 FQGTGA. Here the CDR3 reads CASSAGTAGQAFF. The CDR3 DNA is TGTGCCAGCAGCGCCGGGACAGCGGGGCAAGCTTTCTTT.

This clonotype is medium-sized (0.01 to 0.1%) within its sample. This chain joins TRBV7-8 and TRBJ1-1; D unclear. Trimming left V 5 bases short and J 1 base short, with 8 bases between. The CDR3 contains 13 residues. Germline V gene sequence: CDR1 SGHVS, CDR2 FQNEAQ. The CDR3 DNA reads TGTGCCAGCAGCGCGGACTCGAACACTGAAGCTTTCTTT. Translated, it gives CASSADSNTEAFF.

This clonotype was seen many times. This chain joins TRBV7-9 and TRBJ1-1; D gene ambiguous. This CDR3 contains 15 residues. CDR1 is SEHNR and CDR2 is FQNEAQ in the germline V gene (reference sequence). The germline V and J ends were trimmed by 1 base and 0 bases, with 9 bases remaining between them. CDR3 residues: CASSLEGGLNTEAFF. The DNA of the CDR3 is TGTGCCAGCAGCTTAGAAGGCGGACTGAACACTGAAGCTTTCTTT.

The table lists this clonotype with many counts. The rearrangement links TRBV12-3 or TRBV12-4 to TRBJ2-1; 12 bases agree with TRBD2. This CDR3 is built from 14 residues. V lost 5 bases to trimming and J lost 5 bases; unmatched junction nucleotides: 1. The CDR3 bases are TGTGCCAGCAGTACTAGCGGGGGGCACAATGAGCAGTTCTTC. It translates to CASSTSGGHNEQFF.

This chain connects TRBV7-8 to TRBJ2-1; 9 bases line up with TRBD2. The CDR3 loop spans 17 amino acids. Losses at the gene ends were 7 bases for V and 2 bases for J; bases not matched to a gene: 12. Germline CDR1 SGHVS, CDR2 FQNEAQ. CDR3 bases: TGTGCCAGCACCAAAGATCCGCTAGCGGGGACCTACAATGAGCAGTTCTTC. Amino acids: CASTKDPLAGTYNEQFF.

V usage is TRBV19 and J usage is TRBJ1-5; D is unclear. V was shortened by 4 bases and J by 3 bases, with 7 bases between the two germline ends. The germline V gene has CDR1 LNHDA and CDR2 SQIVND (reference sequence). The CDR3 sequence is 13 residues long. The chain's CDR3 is CASSTGINQPQHF. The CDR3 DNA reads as TGTGCCAGTAGTACGGGGATCAATCAGCCCCAGCATTTT.

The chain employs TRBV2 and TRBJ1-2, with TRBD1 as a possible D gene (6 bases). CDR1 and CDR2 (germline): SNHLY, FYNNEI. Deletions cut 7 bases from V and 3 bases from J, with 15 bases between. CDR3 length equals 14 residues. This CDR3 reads CASTEGHRDYGYTF. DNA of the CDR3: TGTGCCAGCACCGAGGGCCACAGGGACTATGGCTACACCTTC.

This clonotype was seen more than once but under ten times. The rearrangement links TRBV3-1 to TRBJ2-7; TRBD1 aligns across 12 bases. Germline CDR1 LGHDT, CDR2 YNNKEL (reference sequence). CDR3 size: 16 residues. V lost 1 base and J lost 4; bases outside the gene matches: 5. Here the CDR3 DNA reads TGTGCCAGCAGCCAAGGAACGGGACAGGGGGCTTACGAGCAGTACTTC. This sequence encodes CASSQGTGQGAYEQYF.

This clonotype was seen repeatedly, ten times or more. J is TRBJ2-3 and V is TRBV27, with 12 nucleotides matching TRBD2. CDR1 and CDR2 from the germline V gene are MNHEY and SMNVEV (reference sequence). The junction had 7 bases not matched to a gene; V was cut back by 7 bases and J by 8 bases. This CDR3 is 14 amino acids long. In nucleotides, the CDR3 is TGTGCCAGCACCTCTAGCGGGGGGGCCGGTACGCAGTATTTT. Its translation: CASTSSGGAGTQYF.

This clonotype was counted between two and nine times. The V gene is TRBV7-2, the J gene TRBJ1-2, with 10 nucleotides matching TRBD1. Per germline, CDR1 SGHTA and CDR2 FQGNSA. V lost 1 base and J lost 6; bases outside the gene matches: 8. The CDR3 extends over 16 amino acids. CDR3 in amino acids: CASSLDLGDRGNGYTF. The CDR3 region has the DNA TGTGCCAGCAGCTTAGATCTCGGGGACAGGGGAAATGGCTACACCTTC.

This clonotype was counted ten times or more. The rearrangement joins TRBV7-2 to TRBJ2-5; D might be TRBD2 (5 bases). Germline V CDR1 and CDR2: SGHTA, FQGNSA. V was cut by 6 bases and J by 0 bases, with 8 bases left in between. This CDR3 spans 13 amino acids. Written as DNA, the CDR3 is TGTGCCAGCAGGAAGACTAACCAAGAGACCCAGTACTTC. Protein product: CASRKTNQETQYF.

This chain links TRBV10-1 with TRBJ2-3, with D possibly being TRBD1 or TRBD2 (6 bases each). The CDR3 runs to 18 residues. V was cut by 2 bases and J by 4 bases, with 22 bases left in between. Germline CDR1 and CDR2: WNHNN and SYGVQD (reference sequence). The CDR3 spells CASSESLAGPRGPDTQYF. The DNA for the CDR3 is TGCGCCAGCAGTGAGAGCTTGGCGGGACCCCGGGGGCCAGATACGCAGTATTTT.

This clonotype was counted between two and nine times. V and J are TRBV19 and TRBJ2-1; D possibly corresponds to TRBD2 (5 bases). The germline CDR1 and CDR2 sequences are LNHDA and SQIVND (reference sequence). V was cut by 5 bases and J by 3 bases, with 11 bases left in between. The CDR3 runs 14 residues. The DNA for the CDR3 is TGTGCCAGTAGTCCGGGGATCCACTACAATGAGCAGTTCTTC. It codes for CASSPGIHYNEQFF.

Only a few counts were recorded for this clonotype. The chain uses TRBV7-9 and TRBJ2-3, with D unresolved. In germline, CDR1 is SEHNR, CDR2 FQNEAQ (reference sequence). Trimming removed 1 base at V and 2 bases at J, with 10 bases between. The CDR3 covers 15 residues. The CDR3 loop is CASSLGSSYTDTQYF. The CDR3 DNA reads TGTGCCAGCAGCTTAGGTTCGTCCTACACAGATACGCAGTATTTT.

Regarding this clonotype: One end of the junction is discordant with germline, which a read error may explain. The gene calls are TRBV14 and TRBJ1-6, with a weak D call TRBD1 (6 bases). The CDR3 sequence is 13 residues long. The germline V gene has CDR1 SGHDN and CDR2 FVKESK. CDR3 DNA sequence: TGTGCCAGCAGGTCCACAGGGCACTCACCCCTCAACTTT. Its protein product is CASRSTGHSPLNF. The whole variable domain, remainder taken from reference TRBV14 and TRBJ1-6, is EAGVTQFPSHSVIEKGQTVTLRCDPISGHDNLYWYRRVMGKEIKFLLHFVKESKQDESGMPNNRFLAERTGGTYSTLKVQPAELEDSGVYFCASRSTGHSPLNFGNGTRLTVT.

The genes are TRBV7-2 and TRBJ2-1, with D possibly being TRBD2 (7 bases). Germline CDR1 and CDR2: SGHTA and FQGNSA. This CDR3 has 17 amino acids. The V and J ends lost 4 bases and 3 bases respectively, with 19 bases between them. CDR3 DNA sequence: TGTGCCAGCAGCTCCCTCCTCGCGGGGGCCGACTACAATGAGCAGTTCTTC. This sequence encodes CASSSLLAGADYNEQFF.

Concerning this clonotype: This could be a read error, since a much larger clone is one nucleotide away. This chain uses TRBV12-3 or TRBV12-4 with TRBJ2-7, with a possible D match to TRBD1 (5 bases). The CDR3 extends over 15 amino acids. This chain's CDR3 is CASSAVGQGMYERYF. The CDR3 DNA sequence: TGTGCCAGCAGTGCTGTTGGGCAGGGCATGTACGAGCGGTACTTC.

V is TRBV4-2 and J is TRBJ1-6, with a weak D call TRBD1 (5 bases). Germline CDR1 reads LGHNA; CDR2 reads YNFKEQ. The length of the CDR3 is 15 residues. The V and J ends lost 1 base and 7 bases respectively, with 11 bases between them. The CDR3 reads CASSQVSGANSPLHF. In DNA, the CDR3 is TGTGCCAGCAGCCAAGTTAGTGGGGCCAATTCACCCCTCCACTTT.

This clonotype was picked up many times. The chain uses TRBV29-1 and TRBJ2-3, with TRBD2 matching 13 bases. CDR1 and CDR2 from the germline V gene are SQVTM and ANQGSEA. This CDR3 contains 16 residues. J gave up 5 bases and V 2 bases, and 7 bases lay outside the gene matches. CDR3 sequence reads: CSVESGLAGVRDTQYF. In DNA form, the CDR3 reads TGCAGCGTTGAATCTGGACTAGCGGGGGTTCGAGATACGCAGTATTTT.

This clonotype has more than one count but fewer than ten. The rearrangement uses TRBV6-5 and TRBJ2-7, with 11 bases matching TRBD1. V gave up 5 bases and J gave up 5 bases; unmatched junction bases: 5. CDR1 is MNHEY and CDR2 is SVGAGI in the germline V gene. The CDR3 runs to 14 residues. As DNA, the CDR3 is TGTGCCAGCAGTGGACGGACAGGGGGCCACGAGCAGTACTTC. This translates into CASSGRTGGHEQYF.